The 7 T cell receptor beta chains below all came from one sample that was sequenced in a study of blood T cell repertoires in COVID-19 (dated by TCRdb to 2020 to 2021). Library preparation employed the immunoSEQ multiplex PCR assay. TCRdb provides this immuneACCESS table in a form limited to in-frame rearrangements. Some clones are lacking; in checked studies, under half of them reflect an unresolved V gene, and why the rest are absent is not known. This sample holds 75,000 to 100,000 clones; 87% were observed only once. 7% to 8% of the sample lies in the top ten. Sequencing was performed on peripheral blood. The receptors shown here come from a human donor with acute or convalescent COVID-19. The donor label of this sample is uncertain.

This clone has a handful of counts. This sequence joins TRBV11-2 and TRBJ1-1, with no clear D. Trimming took 4 bases from V and 5 from J, leaving 8 bases between them. The CDR3 is 12 residues long. Looked up from germline, CDR1 is SGHAT and CDR2 is FQNNGV. In DNA, the CDR3 is TGTGCCAGCAGCTACCAACGGACTGAAGCTTTCTTT. Translating it yields CASSYQRTEAFF.

V usage is TRBV15 and J usage is TRBJ2-1; the match to TRBD2 covers 9 bases. This CDR3 is 18 amino acids long. V trimming: 0 bases; J trimming: 0 bases; junction bases outside the gene matches: 6. The V gene's germline CDR1 is LNHNV and CDR2 YYDKDF (reference sequence). CDR3 sequence: CATSRDPASGVSYNEQFF. CDR3 nucleotide sequence: TGTGCCACCAGCAGAGATCCGGCTAGCGGGGTCTCCTACAATGAGCAGTTCTTC.

This rearrangement joins TRBV18 to TRBJ1-1, with D uncertain. Germline CDR1 reads KGHSH; CDR2 reads LQKENI. The CDR3 loop spans 12 amino acids. V lost 4 bases, J lost 5 bases, and 8 bases lay in between. This CDR3 reads CASSLSGTEAFF. In DNA form, the CDR3 reads TGTGCCAGCTCACTATCGGGGACTGAAGCTTTCTTT.

The rearrangement links TRBV28 to TRBJ2-5; 10 bases fit TRBD2. Per the germline V gene, CDR1 is MDHEN and CDR2 is SYDVKM. This CDR3 contains 15 residues. With V trimmed by 7 bases and J by 5 bases, 10 bases remained unmatched. The CDR3 is CASKGASGGFETQYF. CDR3 bases: TGTGCCAGCAAGGGGGCTAGCGGGGGTTTTGAGACCCAGTACTTC.

V and J are TRBV4-2 and TRBJ1-5; no definite D call. V lost 0 bases and J lost 0, with 6 bases in between. The CDR3 runs to 15 residues. Germline V CDR1 and CDR2: LGHNA, YNFKEQ. CDR3 nucleotides: TGTGCCAGCAGCCAAGAATCCGTTAGCAATCAGCCCCAGCATTTT. Encoded protein: CASSQESVSNQPQHF.

The V gene is TRBV10-3, the J gene TRBJ2-1; maybe TRBD2 (7 bases). V lost 8 bases and J 9 bases, leaving 26 bases between the germline ends. Germline CDR1 is ENHRY and CDR2 is SYGVKD. CDR3 size: 16 residues. Written as DNA, the CDR3 is TGTGCCATCGGCGAGCCAAGGGGGGGGCCTTTCAGTGAGCAGTTCTTC. Translation: CAIGEPRGGPFSEQFF.

V usage is TRBV9 and J usage is TRBJ2-1; TRBD1 matches at 7 bases. CDR1 is SGDLS, CDR2 YYNGEE, per germline. The CDR3 totals 16 residues. The V gene end was trimmed by 4 bases and the J gene end by 1 base; junction bases not matched to a gene: 8. CDR3 amino acids: CASSTDRVGSYNEQFF. Written as DNA, the CDR3 is TGTGCCAGCAGCACCGACAGGGTGGGGTCCTACAATGAGCAGTTCTTC.